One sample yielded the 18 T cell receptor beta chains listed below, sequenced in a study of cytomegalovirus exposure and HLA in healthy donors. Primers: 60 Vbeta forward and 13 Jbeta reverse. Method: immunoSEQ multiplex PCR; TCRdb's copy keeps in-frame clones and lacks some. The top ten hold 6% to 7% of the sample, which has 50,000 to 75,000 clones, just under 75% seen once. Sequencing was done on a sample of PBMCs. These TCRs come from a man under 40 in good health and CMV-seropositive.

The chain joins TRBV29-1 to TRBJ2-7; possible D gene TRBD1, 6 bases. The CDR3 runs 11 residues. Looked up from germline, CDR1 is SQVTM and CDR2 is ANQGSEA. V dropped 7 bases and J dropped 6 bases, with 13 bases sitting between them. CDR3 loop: CSAKQGSEQYF. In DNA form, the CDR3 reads TGCAGCGCCAAACAGGGAAGCGAGCAGTACTTC.

The DNA for the CDR3 is TGTGCCAGCAGCCAGACAGCGAACACCGGGGAGCTGTTTTTT. This codes for CASSQTANTGELFF. The chain uses TRBV7-9 and TRBJ2-2, with a weak D call TRBD1 (5 bases). V lost 5 bases and J 0 bases, leaving 7 bases between the germline ends. Per the germline V gene, CDR1 is SEHNR and CDR2 is FQNEAQ (reference sequence). This CDR3 contains 14 residues.

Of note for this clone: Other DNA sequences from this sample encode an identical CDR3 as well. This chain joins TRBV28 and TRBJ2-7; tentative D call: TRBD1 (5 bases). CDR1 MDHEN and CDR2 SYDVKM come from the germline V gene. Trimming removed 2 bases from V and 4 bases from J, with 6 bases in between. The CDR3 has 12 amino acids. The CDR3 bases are TGTGCCAGCAGTTTAAGGGGTTACGAGCAGTACTTC. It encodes CASSLRGYEQYF. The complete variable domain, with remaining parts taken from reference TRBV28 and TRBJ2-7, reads DVKVTQSSRYLVKRTGEKVFLECVQDMDHENMFWYRQDPGLGLRLIYFSYDVKMKEKGDIPEGYSVSREKKERFSLILESASTNQTSMYLCASSLRGYEQYFGPGTRLTVT.

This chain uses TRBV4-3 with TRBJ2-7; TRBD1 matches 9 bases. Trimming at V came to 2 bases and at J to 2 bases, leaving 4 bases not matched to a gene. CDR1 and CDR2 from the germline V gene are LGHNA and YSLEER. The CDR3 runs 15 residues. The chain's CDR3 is CASSQTGTGPYEQYF. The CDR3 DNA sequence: TGCGCCAGCAGCCAAACCGGGACAGGGCCCTACGAGCAGTACTTC.

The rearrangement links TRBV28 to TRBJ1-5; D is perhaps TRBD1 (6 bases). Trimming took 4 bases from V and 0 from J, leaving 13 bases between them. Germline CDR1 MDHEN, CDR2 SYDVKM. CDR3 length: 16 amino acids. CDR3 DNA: TGTGCCAGCAGTTGGGGTAAGGGGGTTAGCAATCAGCCCCAGCATTTT. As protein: CASSWGKGVSNQPQHF. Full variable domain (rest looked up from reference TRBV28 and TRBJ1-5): DVKVTQSSRYLVKRTGEKVFLECVQDMDHENMFWYRQDPGLGLRLIYFSYDVKMKEKGDIPEGYSVSREKKERFSLILESASTNQTSMYLCASSWGKGVSNQPQHFGDGTRLSIL.

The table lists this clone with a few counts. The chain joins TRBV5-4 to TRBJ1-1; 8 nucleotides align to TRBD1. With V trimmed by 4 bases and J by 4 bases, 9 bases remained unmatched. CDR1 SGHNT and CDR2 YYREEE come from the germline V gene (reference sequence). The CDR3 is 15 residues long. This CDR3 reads CASSLPSGGVTEAFF. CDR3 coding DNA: TGTGCCAGCAGCCTACCTTCAGGGGGCGTCACTGAAGCTTTCTTT.

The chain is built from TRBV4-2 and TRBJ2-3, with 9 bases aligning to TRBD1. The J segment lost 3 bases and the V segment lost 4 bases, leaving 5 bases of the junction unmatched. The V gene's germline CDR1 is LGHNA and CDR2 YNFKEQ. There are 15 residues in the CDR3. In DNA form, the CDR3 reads TGTGCCAGCAGCCCCGGGACAGGGTTGACAGATACGCAGTATTTT. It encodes CASSPGTGLTDTQYF.

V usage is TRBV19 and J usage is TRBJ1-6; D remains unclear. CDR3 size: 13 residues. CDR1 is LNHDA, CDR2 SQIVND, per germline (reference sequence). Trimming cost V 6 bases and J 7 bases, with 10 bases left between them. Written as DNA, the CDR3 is TGTGCCAGTAGCCCTACCGGGAATTCACCCCTCCACTTT. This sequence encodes CASSPTGNSPLHF.

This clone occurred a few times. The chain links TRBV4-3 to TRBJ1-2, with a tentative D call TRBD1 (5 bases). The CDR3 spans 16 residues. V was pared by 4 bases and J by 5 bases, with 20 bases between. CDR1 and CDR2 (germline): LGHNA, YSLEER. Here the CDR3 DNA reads TGCGCCAGCAGCCTAAGTCCCGGGACTTATTCGTATGGCTACACCTTC. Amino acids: CASSLSPGTYSYGYTF.

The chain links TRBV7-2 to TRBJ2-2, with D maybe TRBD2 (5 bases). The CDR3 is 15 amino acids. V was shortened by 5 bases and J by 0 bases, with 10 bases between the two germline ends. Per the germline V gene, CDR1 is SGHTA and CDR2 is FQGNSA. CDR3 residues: CASSLEAANTGELFF. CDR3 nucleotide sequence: TGTGCCAGCAGCCTCGAAGCGGCGAACACCGGGGAGCTGTTTTTT.

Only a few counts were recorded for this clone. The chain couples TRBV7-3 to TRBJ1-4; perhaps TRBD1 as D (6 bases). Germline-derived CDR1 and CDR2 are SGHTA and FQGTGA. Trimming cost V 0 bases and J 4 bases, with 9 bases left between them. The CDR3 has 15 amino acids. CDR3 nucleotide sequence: TGTGCCAGCAGCTTAACGGGCAGGGGTAATGAAAAACTGTTTTTT. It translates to CASSLTGRGNEKLFF.

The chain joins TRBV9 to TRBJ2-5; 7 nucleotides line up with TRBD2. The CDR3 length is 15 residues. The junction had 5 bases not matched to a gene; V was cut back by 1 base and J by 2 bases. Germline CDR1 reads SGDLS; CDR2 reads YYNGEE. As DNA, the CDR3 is TGTGCCAGCAGCGTAAGAGCGGGGATGCAAGAGACCCAGTACTTC. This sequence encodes CASSVRAGMQETQYF.

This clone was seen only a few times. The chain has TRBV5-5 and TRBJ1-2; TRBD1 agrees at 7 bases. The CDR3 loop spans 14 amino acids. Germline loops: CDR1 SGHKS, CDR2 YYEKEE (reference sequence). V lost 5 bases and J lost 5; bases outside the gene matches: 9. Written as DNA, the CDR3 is TGTGCCAGCAGTTCGCCGGGACAGAAGTATGGCTACACCTTC. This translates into CASSSPGQKYGYTF.

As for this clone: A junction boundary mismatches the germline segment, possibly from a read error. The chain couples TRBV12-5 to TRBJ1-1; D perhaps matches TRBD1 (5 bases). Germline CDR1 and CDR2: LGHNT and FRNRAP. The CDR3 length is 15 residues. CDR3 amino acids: CASGLTSGMKTEAFF. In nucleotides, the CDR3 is TGTGCTAGTGGTTTGACCTCAGGGATGAAGACTGAAGCTTTCTTT.

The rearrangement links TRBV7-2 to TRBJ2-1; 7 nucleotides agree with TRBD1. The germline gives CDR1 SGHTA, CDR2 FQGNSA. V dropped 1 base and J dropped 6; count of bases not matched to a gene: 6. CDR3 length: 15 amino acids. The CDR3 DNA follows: TGTGCCAGCAGCTTAGACAGGGGATTGGGCAATGAGCAGTTCTTC. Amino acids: CASSLDRGLGNEQFF.

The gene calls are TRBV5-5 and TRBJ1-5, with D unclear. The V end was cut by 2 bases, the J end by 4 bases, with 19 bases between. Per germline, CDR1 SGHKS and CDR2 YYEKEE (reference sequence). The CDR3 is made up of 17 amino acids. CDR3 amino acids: CASSLRYGPLKNQPQHF. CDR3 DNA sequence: TGTGCCAGCAGCTTAAGGTATGGGCCCCTTAAAAATCAGCCCCAGCATTTT.

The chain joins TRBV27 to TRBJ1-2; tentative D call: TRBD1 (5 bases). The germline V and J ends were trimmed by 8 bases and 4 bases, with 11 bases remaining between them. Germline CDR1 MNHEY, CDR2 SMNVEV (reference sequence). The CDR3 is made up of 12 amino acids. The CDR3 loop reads CASRRVGYGYTF. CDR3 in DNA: TGTGCCAGCCGCAGGGTAGGCTATGGCTACACCTTC.

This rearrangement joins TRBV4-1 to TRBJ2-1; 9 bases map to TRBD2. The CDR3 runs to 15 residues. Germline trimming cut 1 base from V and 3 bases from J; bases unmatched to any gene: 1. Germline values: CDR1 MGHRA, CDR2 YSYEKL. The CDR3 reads CASSQGLADYNEQFF. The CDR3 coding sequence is TGCGCCAGCAGCCAAGGACTAGCGGACTACAATGAGCAGTTCTTC.